The present TCR beta chain was sequenced within a study of OX40 agonist ivuxolimab in advanced cancers. Across the whole study: Dose-escalation patients suffered from hepatocellular carcinoma, melanoma, renal cell or head and neck cancer. Cohort: 82.7% men, mean age about 62, aged roughly 23 to 79.

The CDR3 length is 16 residues. Germline V lookup: CDR1 LNHDA, CDR2 SQIVND (reference sequence). The trim removed 4 bases at V and 5 bases at J, leaving 8 bases unmatched. Clones were sequenced by immunoSEQ multiplex PCR, and TCRdb holds only the in-frame ones, with some missing. The table lists more than 40,000 clones, 70% to 85% of them singletons. Blood was sampled at baseline, cycle 4 day 1, and cycle 7 day 1. This sequence originates from an adult with an advanced solid tumor such as melanoma, head and neck, liver or kidney cancer. Source: CD4+ or CD8+ T cells sorted from blood, taken in a trial of the OX40 agonist ivuxolimab. The gene calls are TRBV19 and TRBJ1-6; 7 nucleotides agree with TRBD1. The CDR3 region has the DNA TGTGCCAGTAGTACAAGCCCCGGGACAGATAATTCACCCCTCCACTTT. It specifies CASSTSPGTDNSPLHF. Variable domain in full (rest from reference TRBV19 and TRBJ1-6): DGGITQSPKYLFRKEGQNVTLSCEQNLNHDAMYWYRQDPGQGLRLIYYSQIVNDFQKGDIAEGYSVSREKKESFPLTVTSAQKNPTAFYLCASSTSPGTDNSPLHFGNGTRLTVT.